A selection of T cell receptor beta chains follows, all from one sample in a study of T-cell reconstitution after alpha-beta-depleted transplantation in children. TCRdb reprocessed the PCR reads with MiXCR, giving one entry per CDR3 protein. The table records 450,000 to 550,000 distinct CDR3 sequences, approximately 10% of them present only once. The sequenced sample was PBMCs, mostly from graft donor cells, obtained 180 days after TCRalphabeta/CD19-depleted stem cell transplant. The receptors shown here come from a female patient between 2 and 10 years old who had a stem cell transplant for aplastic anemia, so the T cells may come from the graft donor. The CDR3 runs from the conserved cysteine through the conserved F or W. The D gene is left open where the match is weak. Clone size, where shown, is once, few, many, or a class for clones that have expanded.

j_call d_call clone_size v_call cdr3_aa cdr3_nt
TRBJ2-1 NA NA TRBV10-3 CAISDERRDEQFF TGTGCCATCAGTGACGAGCGCCGGGATGAGCAGTTCTTC
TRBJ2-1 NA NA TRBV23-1 CASPLPLTRNEQFF TGCGCCAGCCCACTCCCATTAACTCGCAATGAGCAGTTCTTC
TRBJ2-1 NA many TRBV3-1 CASSYDPNPYNEQFF TGTGCCAGCAGCTACGACCCCAACCCTTACAATGAGCAGTTCTTC
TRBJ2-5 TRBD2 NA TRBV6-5 CASSYSRLAGGETQYF TGTGCCAGCAGTTACTCGAGGCTAGCGGGAGGGGAGACCCAGTACTTC
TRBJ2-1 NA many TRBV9 CASSVAGQGNYNEQFF TGTGCCAGCAGCGTAGCCGGGCAGGGGAACTACAATGAGCAGTTCTTC
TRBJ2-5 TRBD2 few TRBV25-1 CASSESGGQETQYF TGTGCCAGCAGTGAATCGGGGGGACAAGAGACCCAGTACTTC
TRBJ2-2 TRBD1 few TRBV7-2 CASSSGDRGTGELFF TGTGCCAGCAGCTCAGGCGACAGGGGCACCGGGGAGCTGTTTTTT
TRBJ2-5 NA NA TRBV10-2 CASSADKETQYF TGCGCCAGCAGTGCCGACAAAGAGACCCAGTACTTC
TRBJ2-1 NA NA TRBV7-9 CASSLGLPCNEQFF TGTGCCAGCAGTTTGGGGCTTCCCTGCAATGAGCAGTTCTTC
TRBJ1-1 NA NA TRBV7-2 CASRFGTLMNTEAFF TGTGCCAGCAGATTCGGCACCCTAATGAACACTGAAGCTTTCTTT
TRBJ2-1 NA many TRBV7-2 CASSQRGEQFF TGTGCCAGCAGCCAAAGGGGGGAGCAGTTCTTC
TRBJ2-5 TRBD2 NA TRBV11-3 CASSYRHPGRAGETQYF TGTGCCAGCAGCTACCGACATCCCGGGAGGGCTGGGGAGACCCAGTACTTC
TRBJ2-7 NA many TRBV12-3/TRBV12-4 CASTPDGVSPYEQYF TGTGCCAGCACCCCAGACGGGGTAAGCCCCTACGAGCAGTACTTC
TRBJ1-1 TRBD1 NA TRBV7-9 CASSARDRAVNTEAFF TGTGCCAGCAGCGCCCGGGACAGGGCGGTGAACACTGAAGCTTTCTTT
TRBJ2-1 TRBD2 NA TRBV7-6 CASSRPAGGSNEQFF TGTGCCAGCAGCCGCCCAGCGGGAGGGTCGAATGAGCAGTTCTTC
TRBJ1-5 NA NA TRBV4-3 CASSQDNRDRQPQHF TGCGCCAGCAGCCAAGATAACAGGGATCGACAGCCCCAGCATTTT
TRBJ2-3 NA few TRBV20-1 CSAPAQTDTQYF TGCAGTGCGCCGGCTCAAACAGATACGCAGTATTTT
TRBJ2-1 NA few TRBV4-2 CASSQVTQQFF TGTGCCAGCAGCCAAGTAACTCAGCAGTTCTTC